The 27 T cell receptor beta chains below all came from one sample that was sequenced in a study of metastatic and nonmetastatic thyroid tumors. TCRdb reassembled clones from the PCR reads with MiXCR. The table includes tens of thousands of clones, about 13% detected once. All patients were untreated before thyroid surgery. The sequenced sample was blood. Receptors originate from a female donor with papillary thyroid cancer or a benign thyroid nodule (not recorded which). Some clones in this sample may be carry-over from other donors' samples.

This clone was counted ten times or more. The genes are TRBV10-3 and TRBJ2-3, with TRBD1 matching 10 bases. CDR1 and CDR2 (germline): ENHRY, SYGVKD. The CDR3 is 13 residues long. V shed 10 bases and J 4 bases; nucleotides not matched to a gene: 5. CDR3 loop: CASGTGDPDTQYF. Here the CDR3 DNA reads TGTGCCAGCGGGACAGGGGATCCAGATACGCAGTATTTT.

CDR3 protein: CSARDGIRRSNQPQHF. CDR3 in DNA: TGCAGTGCTAGAGATGGGATTCGACGGAGCAATCAGCCCCAGCATTTT. The rearrangement links TRBV20-1 to TRBJ1-5; D ambiguous. V was shortened by 0 bases and J by 1 base, with 13 bases between the two germline ends. The CDR3 is 16 residues long. CDR1 DFQATT and CDR2 SNEGSKA come from the germline V gene (reference sequence).

Many counts were recorded for this clone. This chain links TRBV25-1 with TRBJ2-3; TRBD2 agrees at 11 bases. Losses at the gene ends were 6 bases for V and 4 bases for J; bases not matched to a gene: 6. This CDR3 is built from 15 residues. The germline V gene has CDR1 MGHDK and CDR2 SYGVNS. CDR3 amino acids: CASSDSGRAPDTQYF. The CDR3, as DNA: TGTGCCAGCAGCGATAGCGGGAGGGCCCCAGATACGCAGTATTTT. Combining the CDR3 with reference TRBV25-1 and TRBJ2-3 gives the whole variable domain EADIYQTPRYLVIGTGKKITLECSQTMGHDKMYWYQQDPGMELHLIHYSYGVNSTEKGDLSSESTVSRIRTEHFPLTLESARPSHTSQYLCASSDSGRAPDTQYFGPGTRLTVL.

This clone was counted many times. The CDR3 region has the DNA TGTGCCAGCAGGGAGGATACGGAGGCTTCACCCCTCCACTTT. The encoded protein is CASREDTEASPLHF. The J gene is TRBJ1-6, the V gene TRBV7-9, with D unclear. Germline V gives CDR1 SEHNR, CDR2 FQNEAQ (reference sequence). Trimming took 6 bases from V and 9 from J, leaving 15 bases between them. This CDR3 spans 14 amino acids.

The chain joins TRBV11-2 to TRBJ2-2; TRBD1 aligns across 7 bases. V lost 6 bases and J lost 0; bases outside the gene matches: 7. The CDR3 loop spans 16 amino acids. Germline values: CDR1 SGHAT, CDR2 FQNNGV. CDR3 sequence: CASRHITGANTGELFF. The CDR3 DNA follows: TGTGCCAGCAGACACATTACAGGGGCGAACACCGGGGAGCTGTTTTTT.

This clone was recorded at least ten times. The V call is TRBV5-1, the J call TRBJ2-7; maybe TRBD1 (6 bases). The germline gives CDR1 SGHRS, CDR2 YFSETQ. Trimming shortened V by 2 bases and J by 3 bases, and 18 bases separated the two germline ends. The CDR3 length is 16 residues. CDR3 sequence (DNA): TGCGCCAGCAGCTTTACGGCAGGGGCTTCGGTCTACGAGCAGTACTTC. Protein product: CASSFTAGASVYEQYF. The full variable domain, its missing parts supplied by reference TRBV5-1 and TRBJ2-7, is KAGVTQTPRYLIKTRGQQVTLSCSPISGHRSVSWYQQTPGQGLQFLFEYFSETQRNKGNFPGRFSGRQFSNSRSEMNVSTLELGDSALYLCASSFTAGASVYEQYFGPGTRLTVT.

This clone appeared a few times. This chain uses TRBV6-6 with TRBJ2-1, with 14 bases identical to TRBD2. CDR1 and CDR2 (germline): MNHNY, SVGAGI (reference sequence). V lost 6 bases to trimming and J lost 3 bases; unmatched junction nucleotides: 10. This CDR3 spans 18 amino acids. In nucleotides, the CDR3 is TGTGCCAGCAGCCAGACGGGACTAGCGGGGGATAGCTACAATGAGCAGTTCTTC. It codes for CASSQTGLAGDSYNEQFF.

This clone was found many times. DNA of the CDR3: TGTGCCAGCAGCTTGCATGGGGGGACAGGAGGGGAGACCCAGTACTTC. Translated: CASSLHGGTGGETQYF. This chain connects TRBV7-3 to TRBJ2-5, with 8 bases fitting TRBD1. The CDR3 is made up of 16 amino acids. In germline, CDR1 is SGHTA, CDR2 FQGTGA. The V and J ends lost 3 bases and 5 bases, in that order; junction bases with no gene match: 11.

This clone was counted many times. The chain joins TRBV4-3 to TRBJ2-1; 7 bases fit TRBD1. This CDR3 contains 18 residues. The germline V gene encodes CDR1 LGHNA and CDR2 YSLEER. V lost 0 bases and J lost 3; bases outside the gene matches: 11. The CDR3, as DNA: TGCGCCAGCAGCCAAGACCTGCCGGGGCAGGGGGACTACAATGAGCAGTTCTTC. Translation: CASSQDLPGQGDYNEQFF.

This clone was observed many times. The chain employs TRBV13 and TRBJ2-7; 8 bases agree with TRBD2. Germline lookup yields CDR1 PRHDT and CDR2 FYEKMQ (reference sequence). V lost 5 bases and J lost 2; bases outside the gene matches: 8. The CDR3 contains 15 residues. The DNA of the CDR3 is TGTGCCAGCAGCACCGGTCTAGCGGGCACCTACGAGCAGTACTTC. Translation gives CASSTGLAGTYEQYF.

In its sample, this clone was seen a few times. The V gene is TRBV28, the J gene TRBJ2-1; D possibly corresponds to TRBD2 (5 bases). Germline V gene lookup returns CDR1 MDHEN and CDR2 SYDVKM. With 6 bases removed from V and 10 bases from J, the gap between germline ends came to 13 bases. The CDR3 loop spans 12 amino acids. In DNA, the CDR3 is TGTGCCAGCAGCTTAGGAGGCGACGAGCAGTTCTTC. It specifies CASSLGGDEQFF.

This clone occurred many times. This may come from a read error, since a much larger clone is one base off. This chain uses TRBV19 with TRBJ2-3; 8 bases fit TRBD1. The length of the CDR3 is 16 residues. CDR1 and CDR2 (germline): LNHDA, SQIVND (reference sequence). J was trimmed by 1 base and V by 4 bases; bases with no gene match: 7. Written as DNA, the CDR3 is TGTGCCAGTAGTACCCCCTCGGGACAGGGCACAGATACGCAGTATTTT. Protein: CASSTPSGQGTDTQYF.

This clone was detected many times. The chain has TRBV28 and TRBJ1-1; possibly TRBD1 for D (6 bases). The ends were cut back, 1 base at V and 1 base at J, with 16 bases in the middle. CDR1 MDHEN and CDR2 SYDVKM come from the germline V gene. The CDR3 totals 17 residues. The CDR3 region is CASSLYPGRGQNTEAFF. CDR3 coding DNA: TGTGCCAGCAGTTTATATCCGGGGAGGGGACAGAACACTGAAGCTTTCTTT.

In its sample, this clone was seen many times. The same CDR3 is also encoded by other DNA sequences in this sample. This chain connects TRBV28 to TRBJ2-2; D unclear. The CDR3 extends over 13 amino acids. Trimming pared 7 bases from V and 8 bases from J, leaving 14 bases between. Germline CDR1 is MDHEN and CDR2 is SYDVKM. The CDR3 sequence is CASTNSISGELFF. The CDR3 bases are TGTGCCAGCACCAATAGCATATCTGGGGAGCTGTTTTTT.

This clone was seen a few times. One end of the junction does not line up with germline, which may come from a read error. The genes are TRBV12-3 or TRBV12-4 and TRBJ1-1, with a weak D call TRBD1 (6 bases). CDR3 size: 14 residues. This CDR3 reads CASSFTGPNTGAFF. The DNA of the CDR3 is TGTGCCAGCAGTTTCACAGGGCCGAACACTGGAGCTTTCTTT.

This clone has ten or more counts. V usage is TRBV30 and J usage is TRBJ2-2; 8 nucleotides line up with TRBD1. Trimming cost V 1 base and J 7 bases; bases outside gene matches: 5. The CDR3 contains 14 residues. The V gene's germline CDR1 is GTSNPN and CDR2 SVGIG (reference sequence). DNA of the CDR3: TGTGCCTGGAGTGGATGGACAGGGCGCGGGGAGCTGTTTTTT. Translated: CAWSGWTGRGELFF.

This clone was detected many times. V gene TRBV19 combines with J gene TRBJ2-2, with 14 bases matching TRBD2. With 3 bases clipped from V and 7 bases from J, the junction kept 16 bases outside the gene matches. The CDR3 runs to 20 residues. Looked up from germline, CDR1 is LNHDA and CDR2 is SQIVND (reference sequence). The CDR3 spells CASSIEAARLAGGRIGELFF. The CDR3 DNA sequence: TGTGCCAGTAGTATCGAGGCCGCGAGACTAGCGGGAGGGCGTATCGGGGAGCTGTTTTTT.

This clone has ten or more counts. This chain links TRBV2 with TRBJ2-2; D possibly corresponds to TRBD1 (6 bases). This CDR3 is 15 amino acids long. CDR1 and CDR2 (germline): SNHLY, FYNNEI. The ends were cut back, 4 bases at V and 1 base at J, with 10 bases in the middle. CDR3 loop: CASSGPGQNTGELFF. The CDR3 coding sequence is TGTGCCAGCAGTGGGCCGGGACAGAACACCGGGGAGCTGTTTTTT.

This sequence joins TRBV19 and TRBJ2-2; D uncertain. Trimming removed 10 bases from V and 7 bases from J, with 13 bases in between. There are 12 residues in the CDR3. The germline gives CDR1 LNHDA, CDR2 SQIVND (reference sequence). The DNA of the CDR3 is TGTGCCACCCTGGGTGGGCACGGGGAGCTGTTTTTT. Its protein is CATLGGHGELFF.

This clone has at least ten counts. This sequence joins TRBV20-1 and TRBJ2-3; D is perhaps TRBD1 (7 bases). Trimming pared 6 bases from V and 4 bases from J, leaving 17 bases between. The CDR3 contains 14 residues. CDR1 is DFQATT, CDR2 SNEGSKA, per germline (reference sequence). The CDR3 DNA follows: TGCAGTGCGAGCCACAGGGGAGGCGCAGATACGCAGTATTTT. Translating it yields CSASHRGGADTQYF.

The chain carries TRBV28 and TRBJ1-5, with D possibly being TRBD1 (5 bases). The CDR3 is 13 amino acids. Per germline, CDR1 MDHEN and CDR2 SYDVKM. V was pared by 6 bases and J by 4 bases, with 10 bases between. CDR3 residues: CASSTGTNQPQHF. Here the CDR3 DNA reads TGTGCCAGCAGCACCGGGACTAATCAGCCCCAGCATTTT.

The V and J genes are TRBV12-3 or TRBV12-4 and TRBJ1-2, with D unresolved. The CDR3 extends over 12 amino acids. With 3 bases removed from V and 7 bases from J, the gap between germline ends came to 9 bases. The CDR3, as DNA: TGTGCCAGCAGTTTCCAGTTACGTGGCTACACCTTC. It yields the protein CASSFQLRGYTF.

At least ten counts were recorded for this clone. The gene calls are TRBV6-2 or TRBV6-3 and TRBJ2-2; TRBD1 matches 8 bases. The germline V gene encodes CDR1 MNHEY and CDR2 SVGEGT. The CDR3 totals 15 residues. V was clipped by 7 bases and J by 6 bases; unmatched bases: 10. CDR3 sequence reads: CASTLATGAAGELFF. CDR3 coding DNA: TGTGCCAGCACGTTAGCGACAGGGGCGGCCGGGGAGCTGTTTTTT.

This clone was recorded many times. This sequence joins TRBV6-1 and TRBJ1-5, with 9 positions matching TRBD1. There are 15 residues in the CDR3. J gave up 5 bases and V 6 bases, and 8 bases lay outside the gene matches. In germline, CDR1 is MNHNS, CDR2 SASEGT. This CDR3 reads CASRVLGQGHQPQHF. The DNA for the CDR3 is TGTGCCAGCAGGGTCCTGGGACAGGGTCATCAGCCCCAGCATTTT.

This clone was recorded many times. The rearrangement joins TRBV11-1 to TRBJ2-1; the match to TRBD2 covers 10 bases. The CDR3 contains 16 residues. The V and J ends lost 6 bases and 9 bases, in that order; junction bases with no gene match: 14. In germline, CDR1 is SGHAT, CDR2 FQDESV (reference sequence). The CDR3 nucleotides are TGTGCCAGCAGAACCACCCCTCTAGCGGGAGCGGGTGAGCAGTTCTTC. Translated: CASRTTPLAGAGEQFF.

In this sample, this clone turned up many times. The chain uses TRBV4-2 and TRBJ2-3; D gene uncertain. In germline, CDR1 is LGHNA, CDR2 YNFKEQ. The CDR3 sequence is 13 residues long. Between the trimmed V and J ends, which lost 0 bases and 4 bases, there was a span of 5 bases. The CDR3 sequence is CASSQEPADTQYF. The DNA of the CDR3 is TGTGCCAGCAGCCAAGAGCCGGCAGATACGCAGTATTTT.

This clone was seen at least ten times. V usage is TRBV19 and J usage is TRBJ2-1; 13 bases agree with TRBD2. The V gene's germline CDR1 is LNHDA and CDR2 SQIVND (reference sequence). The CDR3 length is 15 residues. Losses at the gene ends were 8 bases for V and 8 bases for J; bases not matched to a gene: 9. CDR3 sequence reads: CASDGRTSGRDEQFF. The DNA of the CDR3 is TGTGCCAGTGATGGGCGGACTAGCGGGAGAGATGAGCAGTTCTTC.